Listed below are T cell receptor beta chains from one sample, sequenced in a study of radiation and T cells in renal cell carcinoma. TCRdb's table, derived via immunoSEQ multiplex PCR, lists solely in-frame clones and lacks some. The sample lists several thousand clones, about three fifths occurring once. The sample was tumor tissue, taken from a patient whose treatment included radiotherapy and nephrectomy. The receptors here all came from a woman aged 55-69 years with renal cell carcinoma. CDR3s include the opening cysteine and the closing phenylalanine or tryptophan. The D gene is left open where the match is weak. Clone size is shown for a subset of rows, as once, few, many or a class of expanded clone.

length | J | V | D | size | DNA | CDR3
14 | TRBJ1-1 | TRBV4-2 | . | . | TGTGCCAGCAGCTACGGACAAACGAACACTGAAGCTTTCTTT | CASSYGQTNTEAFF
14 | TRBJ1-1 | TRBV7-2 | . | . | TGTGCCAGCAGCTTGGTAGCAGGGACCACTGAAGCTTTCTTT | CASSLVAGTTEAFF
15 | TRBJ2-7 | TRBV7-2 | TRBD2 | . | TGTGCCAGCAGCCCCGGGACTAGCGGGACCTACGAGCAGTACTTC | CASSPGTSGTYEQYF
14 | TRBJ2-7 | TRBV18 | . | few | TGTGCCAGCGTCAGCGGTGCGCAGGGGTACGAGCAGTACTTC | CASVSGAQGYEQYF
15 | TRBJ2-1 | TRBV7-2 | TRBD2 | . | TGTGCCAGCAGCTCGTCTAGCGGGCAATACAATGAGCAGTTCTTC | CASSSSSGQYNEQFF
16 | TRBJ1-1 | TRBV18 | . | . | TGTGCCAGCTCACCAAGTAGCGCGGGCATGAACACTGAAGCTTTCTTT | CASSPSSAGMNTEAFF
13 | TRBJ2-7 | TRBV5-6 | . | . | TGTGCCAGCAGCTTGATCGGTTCCTACGAGCAGTACTTC | CASSLIGSYEQYF
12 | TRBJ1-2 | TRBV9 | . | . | TGTGCCAGCAGCGTAGACAAGAATGGCTACACCTTC | CASSVDKNGYTF
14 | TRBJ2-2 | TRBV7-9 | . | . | TGTGCCAGCAGCCCCCCGGGGTTGACCGGGGAGCTGTTTTTT | CASSPPGLTGELFF
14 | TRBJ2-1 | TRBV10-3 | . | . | TGTGCCATCAGTGAGCGGGGGGCGAGGAATGAGCAGTTCTTC | CAISERGARNEQFF
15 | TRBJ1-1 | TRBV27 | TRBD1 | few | TGTGCCAGCAGTTACTCTCCTACAGGGGACACTGAAGCTTTCTTT | CASSYSPTGDTEAFF
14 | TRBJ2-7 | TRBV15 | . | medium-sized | TGTGCCACCAGCAGAGGTGGAGGGTTCCACGAGCAGTACTTC | CATSRGGGFHEQYF
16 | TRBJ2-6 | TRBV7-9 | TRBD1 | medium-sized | TGTGCCACACCGGGACAGGGGGTCTCTGGGGCCAACGTCCTGACTTTC | CATPGQGVSGANVLTF
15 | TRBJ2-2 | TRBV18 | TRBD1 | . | TGTGCCAGCTCACCCCGGACAGGGGACACCGGGGAGCTGTTTTTT | CASSPRTGDTGELFF
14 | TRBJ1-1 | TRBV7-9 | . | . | TGTGCCAGCAGCTTGGTAGCAGGGACCACTGAAGCTTTCTTT | CASSLVAGTTEAFF
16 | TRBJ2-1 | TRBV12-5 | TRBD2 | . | TGTGCTAGTGGCCGTGGGACTAGCGGGAGCCACAATGAGCAGTTCTTC | CASGRGTSGSHNEQFF
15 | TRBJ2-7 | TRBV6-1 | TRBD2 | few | TGTGCCAGCAGCTACCATCCCGGGGAGGGCTACGAGCAGTACTTC | CASSYHPGEGYEQYF
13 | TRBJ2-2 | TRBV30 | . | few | TGTGCCTGGAGTCGGCAGGGGTACGGGGAGCTGTTTTTT | CAWSRQGYGELFF
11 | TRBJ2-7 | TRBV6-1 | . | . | TGTGCCAGCAGCCCCCCGCGCGAGCAGTACTTC | CASSPPREQYF
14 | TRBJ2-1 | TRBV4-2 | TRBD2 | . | TGTGCCAGCGGTACTAGCGGGGGGTTTGGTGAGCAGTTCTTC | CASGTSGGFGEQFF
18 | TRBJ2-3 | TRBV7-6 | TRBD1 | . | TGTGCCAGCAGCTTAGCTACAGGGGGTCCTTCTAGCACAGATACGCAGTATTTT | CASSLATGGPSSTDTQYF
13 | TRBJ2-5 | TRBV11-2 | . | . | TGTGCCAGCAGCTCTACAGCGAGGGAGACCCAGTACTTC | CASSSTARETQYF